The next 2 T cell receptor beta chains were all read from a single sample in a study of cytomegalovirus exposure and HLA in healthy donors. PCR primers comprised 60 Vbeta and 13 Jbeta primers. Sequencing used immunoSEQ multiplex PCR; TCRdb keeps in-frame clones, though not all of them. The data show fewer than 200,000 clones, approximately 77% seen once. Input material: PBMCs. Receptors originate from a man aged 40-49 years in good health and CMV-seropositive.

The genes are TRBV2 and TRBJ1-1, with a possible D match to TRBD1 (5 bases). Germline CDR1 SNHLY, CDR2 FYNNEI. Trimming left V 3 bases short and J 4 bases short, with 15 bases between. CDR3 length: 15 residues. Here the CDR3 reads CASSERAQEGTEAFF. The CDR3, as DNA: TGTGCCAGCAGTGAGCGTGCACAGGAGGGCACTGAAGCTTTCTTT.

The rearrangement uses TRBV6-1 and TRBJ1-3, with D unclear. Germline CDR1 and CDR2: MNHNS and SASEGT. V lost 4 bases, J lost 1 base, and 11 bases lay in between. The CDR3 is 15 amino acids. CDR3 sequence: CASSGHELSGNTIYF. CDR3 DNA sequence: TGTGCCAGCAGTGGACACGAGCTATCTGGAAACACCATATATTTT.